This T cell receptor beta chain is from a study of cytomegalovirus exposure and HLA in healthy donors. Study results and limitations: Researchers reported from a later analysis that most CMV-associated TCR beta chains appeared HLA-restricted. Later analysis demonstrated an association between a missense DCLRE1C variant and TCR beta V- and J-gene trimming. It was 164 TCR beta chains that were listed as cytomegalovirus-associated.

Vbeta (60) and Jbeta (13) primers were used in the PCR. Repertoires were generated with immunoSEQ multiplex PCR, while TCRdb's copy carries only in-frame clones and drops some. The sample consists of 130,000 to 150,000 clones, about 79% of them appearing once. As to this clone: Its antigen is still unknown.

Samples came from healthy bone marrow donors. CDR1 and CDR2 from the germline V gene are SGHTA and FQGNSA. Trimming stripped 5 bases from V and 7 bases from J, with 14 bases between. The CDR3 consists of 13 residues. Sequenced sample: PBMCs. V and J are TRBV7-2 and TRBJ1-1; D is possibly TRBD1 (5 bases). The sequence derives from a male donor in good health and CMV-seronegative. The DNA for the CDR3 is TGTGCCAGCAGCCCAGCTCGACAGCTTGAAGCTTTCTTT. Protein: CASSPARQLEAFF. Supplemented by reference TRBV7-2 and TRBJ1-1, the full variable domain reads GAGVSQSPSNKVTEKGKDVELRCDPISGHTALYWYRQSLGQGLEFLIYFQGNSAPDKSGLPSDRFSAERTGGSVSTLTIQRTQQEDSAVYLCASSPARQLEAFFGQGTRLTVV.